The 23 T cell receptor beta chains below were found in one sample sequenced in a study of blood T cells in healthy people across ages. Sample-barcoded 5' priming and a J-beta primer mix drove a second PCR of 7 to 11 cycles. TCRdb re-called the 5' RACE reads through MiXCR, storing one row per CDR3 protein. The table includes about 840,000 distinct CDR3 sequences, 25% to 30% detected once. Separately, the same data were catalogued under a study of T cells of mothers and their children.

Specimen: blood. The receptors originated from a woman between 40 and 55 years old in good health.

This chain joins TRBV4-1 and TRBJ2-7; D remains ambiguous. Germline CDR1 MGHRA, CDR2 YSYEKL. The CDR3 runs 15 residues. V lost 0 bases to trimming and J lost 2 bases, with 11 bases between them. This CDR3 is CASSQDPAVAYEQYF. The CDR3 DNA follows: TGCGCCAGCAGCCAAGATCCGGCAGTTGCCTACGAGCAGTACTTC.

This clonotype was picked up a small number of times. The chain combines TRBV4-1 with TRBJ1-2; D is ambiguous. Germline CDR1 reads MGHRA; CDR2 reads YSYEKL. This CDR3 contains 11 residues. V lost 10 bases, J lost 3 bases, and 9 bases lay in between. CDR3 bases: TGCGCCACCAAATCGGACTATGGCTACACCTTC. This gives the protein CATKSDYGYTF.

The gene calls are TRBV28 and TRBJ2-6, with D unresolved. Trimming shortened V by 10 bases and J by 0 bases, and 19 bases separated the two germline ends. The CDR3 is 17 residues long. Germline V gene data show CDR1 as MDHEN and CDR2 as SYDVKM. CDR3 region: CATQDVLGTSGANVLTF. The CDR3 bases are TGTGCCACCCAGGACGTTCTAGGAACCTCTGGGGCCAACGTCCTGACTTTC.

The V call is TRBV5-1, the J call TRBJ1-1; D possibly corresponds to TRBD1 (5 bases). Trimming took 0 bases from V and 10 from J, leaving 10 bases between them. The CDR3 extends over 12 amino acids. The germline V gene encodes CDR1 SGHRS and CDR2 YFSETQ. CDR3 coding DNA: TGCGCCAGCAGCTTGGAGGGGATAGCAGCTTTCTTT. Translation gives CASSLEGIAAFF.

Comment on this clonotype: A single base separates this from a much larger clone, so it may be a read error. The chain uses TRBV9 and TRBJ2-5; D possibly corresponds to TRBD2 (6 bases). Germline CDR1 reads SGDLS; CDR2 reads YYNGEE. The CDR3 totals 15 residues. V lost 3 bases and J 9 bases, leaving 21 bases between the germline ends. CDR3: CASSASGGFSEAQYF. The DNA of the CDR3 is TGTGCCAGCAGCGCCAGTGGGGGGTTCAGTGAGGCCCAGTACTTC. Full variable domain (outside the CDR3, taken from reference TRBV9 and TRBJ2-5): DSGVTQTPKHLITATGQRVTLRCSPRSGDLSVYWYQQSLDQGLQFLIQYYNGEERAKGNILERFSAQQFPDLHSELNLSSLELGDSALYFCASSASGGFSEAQYFGPGTRLLVL.

V is TRBV6-1 and J is TRBJ2-5; 12 bases are a match to TRBD2. The J call is uncertain, as TRBJ2-1 better fits the DNA end. This CDR3 is 15 amino acids long. Per germline, CDR1 MNHNS and CDR2 SASEGT. CDR3 amino acids: CASSLGTSGQETQFF. CDR3 bases: TGTGCCAGCAGTTTAGGGACTAGCGGGCAAGAGACCCAGTTCTTC.

The gene calls are TRBV29-1 and TRBJ2-1; TRBD2 matches at 11 bases. The CDR3 has 14 amino acids. Germline CDR1 and CDR2: SQVTM and ANQGSEA. Losses at the gene ends were 7 bases for V and 9 bases for J; bases not matched to a gene: 11. The CDR3 bases are TGCAGCGCCGGATCCGGGACTAGCGGCCTTGAGCAGTTCTTC. Translated, it gives CSAGSGTSGLEQFF.

This clonotype was picked up many times. The rearrangement links TRBV15 to TRBJ2-7, with D uncertain. Looked up from germline, CDR1 is LNHNV and CDR2 is YYDKDF (reference sequence). The V and J ends lost 11 bases and 0 bases respectively, with 14 bases between them. This CDR3 is built from 13 residues. The CDR3 nucleotides are TGTGCCGTCAGTACGACGGGCTCCTACGAGCAGTACTTC. This gives the protein CAVSTTGSYEQYF.

This clonotype was counted between two and nine times. A read error is possible here, since a much larger clone lies one base away. The chain has TRBV6-2 or TRBV6-3 and TRBJ2-1, with D unclear. The CDR3 is 13 amino acids. Germline CDR1 and CDR2: MNHEY and SVGEGT. V was cut by 6 bases and J by 9 bases, with 15 bases left in between. CDR3 amino acids: CASRYTSLGEQFF. CDR3 coding DNA: TGTGCCAGCAGGTACACCTCACTGGGTGAGCAGTTCTTC.

Ten or more counts support this clonotype. The chain employs TRBV20-1 and TRBJ2-7; TRBD1 matches at 9 bases. CDR3 length: 14 residues. Germline-derived CDR1 and CDR2 are DFQATT and SNEGSKA (reference sequence). V was clipped by 3 bases and J by 4 bases; unmatched bases: 7. DNA of the CDR3: TGCAGTGCTAGCTCCGGGACAGGGCCTTACGAGCAGTACTTC. Translation: CSASSGTGPYEQYF.

This clonotype showed up many times. The rearrangement uses TRBV6-5 and TRBJ2-7, with TRBD2 as a possible D gene (7 bases). Trimming cost V 8 bases and J 2 bases, with 19 bases left between them. The CDR3 contains 15 residues. The germline V gene has CDR1 MNHEY and CDR2 SVGAGI. CDR3 sequence (DNA): TGTGCCAGCTCCCTATCCGAGGGGGGGGCCTACGAGCAGTACTTC. Amino acid sequence: CASSLSEGGAYEQYF.

This clonotype was seen more than once but under ten times. The rearrangement links TRBV7-9 to TRBJ1-4, with D maybe TRBD1 (6 bases). V was pared by 1 base and J by 7 bases, with 13 bases between. The germline CDR1 and CDR2 sequences are SEHNR and FQNEAQ (reference sequence). This CDR3 has 15 amino acids. For the CDR3, the DNA is TGTGCCAGCAGCTTAGAGACGGGAGGGGGTGAAAAACTGTTTTTT. The encoded protein is CASSLETGGGEKLFF. The entire variable domain, with the rest obtained from reference TRBV7-9 and TRBJ1-4, is as follows: DTGVSQNPRHKITKRGQNVTFRCDPISEHNRLYWYRQTLGQGPEFLTYFQNEAQLEKSRLLSDRFSAERPKGSFSTLEIQRTEQGDSAMYLCASSLETGGGEKLFFGSGTQLSVL.

The chain employs TRBV9 and TRBJ2-1, with 7 bases aligning to TRBD1. The CDR3 contains 15 residues. Germline V lookup: CDR1 SGDLS, CDR2 YYNGEE. The V gene end was trimmed by 3 bases and the J gene end by 2 bases; junction bases not matched to a gene: 5. The CDR3 is CASSAAGTAYNEQFF. The CDR3 bases are TGTGCCAGCAGCGCAGCCGGGACAGCCTACAATGAGCAGTTCTTC.

This clonotype was observed at least ten times. The J gene is TRBJ2-7, the V gene TRBV28; D may be TRBD1 (6 bases). Between the trimmed V and J ends, which lost 10 bases and 2 bases, there was a span of 12 bases. Germline lookup yields CDR1 MDHEN and CDR2 SYDVKM. This CDR3 contains 12 residues. DNA of the CDR3: TGTGCCATCGGGACATACCCCTACGAGCAGTACTTC. Translating gives CAIGTYPYEQYF.

Details on this clonotype: The conserved closing phenylalanine or tryptophan is absent in this CDR3, likely reflecting a read error. The DNA is left out, because the CDR3 cannot be placed on it with certainty; the CDR3 is given as TCRdb lists it. The V and J genes are TRBV12-3 or TRBV12-4 and TRBJ1-2. The CDR3 is 13 residues long, counting both termini. The CDR3 loop reads CASRPAAFYGHTC.

This clonotype was detected many times. The chain has TRBV7-2 and TRBJ2-7, with 8 bases fitting TRBD1. The CDR3 extends over 15 amino acids. From germline, CDR1 is SGHTA and CDR2 FQGNSA. J lost 0 bases, V lost 5 bases, and 6 bases had no gene match. CDR3 residues: CASSQGQDVSYEQYF. For the CDR3, the DNA is TGTGCCAGCAGCCAGGGACAGGATGTCTCCTACGAGCAGTACTTC. Full variable domain (outside the CDR3, taken from reference TRBV7-2 and TRBJ2-7): GAGVSQSPSNKVTEKGKDVELRCDPISGHTALYWYRQSLGQGLEFLIYFQGNSAPDKSGLPSDRFSAERTGGSVSTLTIQRTQQEDSAVYLCASSQGQDVSYEQYFGPGTRLTVT.

The genes are TRBV12-5 and TRBJ2-1; D is possibly TRBD1 or TRBD2 (6 bases each). The CDR3 runs to 12 residues. Germline loops: CDR1 LGHNT, CDR2 FRNRAP. The V gene lost 6 bases and the J gene lost 11 bases, with 14 bases spanning the gap. This CDR3 is CASGLGGGKQFF. The CDR3 DNA follows: TGTGCTAGTGGCCTGGGGGGCGGTAAGCAGTTCTTC.

For this clonotype: A much larger clone is a single base away; this may be a read error. V and J are TRBV29-1 and TRBJ1-1; weak D call: TRBD1 (6 bases). Germline V gene lookup returns CDR1 SQVTM and CDR2 ANQGSEA. V was clipped by 2 bases and J by 0 bases, with 10 bases between them. The CDR3 extends over 14 amino acids. CDR3 in amino acids: CSVEKRGVNTEAFF. CDR3 coding DNA: TGCAGCGTTGAAAAGAGGGGGGTGAACACTGAAGCTTTCTTT.

This clonotype appeared a few times. J is TRBJ2-5 and V is TRBV28, with unresolved D. Germline CDR1 MDHEN, CDR2 SYDVKM. V lost 3 bases and J 11 bases, leaving 10 bases between the germline ends. The CDR3 is 11 amino acids. The CDR3 DNA reads as TGTGCCAGCAGTTTGGGCTTATTGCAGTACTTC. This codes for CASSLGLLQYF.

The rearrangement uses TRBV3-1 and TRBJ1-2; D is unresolved. The germline gives CDR1 LGHDT, CDR2 YNNKEL (reference sequence). The CDR3 covers 15 residues. Trimming cost V 0 bases and J 7 bases, with 15 bases left between them. DNA for the CDR3: TGTGCCAGCAGCCAAGATCTTGAGGGAAGACTTGGCTACACCTTC. This sequence encodes CASSQDLEGRLGYTF. The whole variable domain, remainder taken from reference TRBV3-1 and TRBJ1-2, is DTAVSQTPKYLVTQMGNDKSIKCEQNLGHDTMYWYKQDSKKFLKIMFSYNNKELIINETVPNRFSPKSPDKAHLNLHINSLELGDSAVYFCASSQDLEGRLGYTFGSGTRLTVV.

As to this clonotype: A much larger clone is a single base away; this may be a read error. The J gene is TRBJ2-1, the V gene TRBV20-1; 9 nucleotides agree with TRBD2. V was clipped by 5 bases and J by 9 bases; unmatched bases: 14. This CDR3 comprises 15 residues. Germline V gives CDR1 DFQATT, CDR2 SNEGSKA (reference sequence). The CDR3 coding sequence is TGCAGTGCTCCCCTCGCCGGTGGCGGGGGGGGTGAGCAGTTCTTC. Its translation is CSAPLAGGGGGEQFF.

The chain uses TRBV9 and TRBJ1-5; 10 bases are a match to TRBD1. The V gene end was trimmed by 3 bases and the J gene end by 2 bases; junction bases not matched to a gene: 5. This CDR3 region has 16 residues. Germline CDR1 SGDLS, CDR2 YYNGEE. CDR3 sequence reads: CASSGGQGGGNQPQHF. The CDR3 DNA reads TGTGCCAGCAGCGGAGGACAGGGGGGAGGCAATCAGCCCCAGCATTTT.

This clonotype has a handful of counts. V usage is TRBV11-2 and J usage is TRBJ2-1, with 9 bases fitting TRBD2. The CDR3 runs 15 residues. Germline V gives CDR1 SGHAT, CDR2 FQNNGV. After removal of 0 bases from V and 6 bases from J, the junction contained 3 bases not matched to a gene. This chain's CDR3 is CASSLEAGGSNEQFF. CDR3 nucleotide sequence: TGTGCCAGCAGCTTAGAAGCGGGGGGTAGCAATGAGCAGTTCTTC.